This TCR beta chain stems from a study of T cell clones after liver transplantation (dated by TCRdb to the late 2010s). About the investigation overall: The samples were obtained from ITN030ST, a randomized trial that attempted immunosuppression withdrawal within 2 years after liver transplantation. Third party-reactive TCRbeta sequences from pre-transplant MLRs were also identified as an antigen-independent comparator for donor-reactive sequences. The subjects received no induction therapy and were kept on standard immunosuppression until randomization at 12-24 months post-transplant. Blood samples were taken pre-transplant, pre-randomization before withdrawal, and post-randomization after full withdrawal or failed withdrawal. Donor-reactive T cell clones were identified by TCRbeta sequencing following a pre-transplant mixed lymphocyte reaction and were subsequently tracked in post-transplant blood. Three of the eight recipients were HCV-positive; the others were transplanted for non-autoimmune, non-viral indications. The study cohort included 8 liver transplant recipients, of whom 3 were classified as tolerant and 5 as non-tolerant. To count as tolerant, a recipient had to stay completely off immunosuppression for at least one year without liver enzymes climbing beyond twice the upper limit of normal.

Regarding this clone: Its binding antigen is unknown. The sample holds no much larger clone one base away, and base qualities are not on file.

Inclusive of the bounding cysteine and phenylalanine, the CDR3 is 15 residues long. Kept here is only the CDR3 DNA, which spans 45 bases and is read in frame from base 1. CDR1 and CDR2 are read off the germline V gene as MNHEY and SVGAGI. The V and J ends are trimmed by 3 bases and 0 bases, leaving 11 bases between them. High-throughput TCRbeta CDR3 sequencing of frozen genomic DNA was performed by immunoSEQ, including PCR amplification, mapping, bias correction and internal controls. As for how the authors treated the data: Productive rearrangements were retained, and unique TCRbeta sequences were defined by the CDR3 nucleotide sequence together with the V and J gene. For a sequence to be called donor-reactive, it needed a frequency of at least 0.01% and at least 5-fold expansion in CFSE-low cells compared with unstimulated pre-transplant cells. Per-subject minimum frequency thresholds, based on the lowest-template unstimulated sample, ensured at least 90% detection power. Jensen-Shannon divergence between the top 1000 TCRbeta sequences after and before transplant was used to measure repertoire turnover. Changes in detection of donor-reactive sequences were tested with two-sided Fisher's exact tests. TCRdb took this table from immuneACCESS and kept in-frame rearrangements with V and J called. Such tables lack part of the clones; where checked against another copy, unresolved V genes explain under half of the gap, and the rest is unexplained. V and J calls plus clone size are reproduced from that table; the DNA served to infer D and trimming. The sample table shows some 80,000 clones, and around 84% are seen once. In total, the top ten clones hold 2% to 2.5% of the sample.

Study-wide conclusions, independent of this receptor: Once repertoire turnover was taken into account, donor-reactive detection showed a significant reduction for CD4 in 7 of 8 subjects and for CD8 in 8 of 8. The decline in donor-reactive sequences exceeded the decline in third party-reactive sequences, suggesting partial antigen-specific deletion that was unrelated to withdrawal success. A significant post-transplant decrease in circulating donor-reactive CD4 TCRbeta sequences was observed in most of the 8 subjects, irrespective of tolerance or HCV status. Since no allograft tissue specimens were available, donor-reactive T cells may have migrated into the graft instead of being deleted. Low numbers of available donor cells limited the measurable donor-reactive repertoire in two subjects. Conclusions were preliminary, limited by small, heterogeneous patient numbers and non-standardized post-transplant time points.

Thawed unstimulated PBMCs were stained for CD3, CD4 and CD8 and FACS-sorted into CD3+CD4+ and CD3+CD8+ populations. All 8 studied subjects were randomized to immunosuppression withdrawal. The Qiagen DNeasy Blood and Tissue Kit was used for isolation of genomic DNA. The TCR was taken from a human patient who received a liver transplant. After transplantation, some T cells may belong to the graft donor instead of the recipient. The receptor chain draws on TRBV6-5 and TRBJ1-2, with the D gene not clear enough to name. Here the sequenced sample was CD4+ T cells from blood, taken 48 to 50 months after liver transplant. The bases read TGTGCCAGCAGTTATTCGGCCATTACTAACTATGGCTACACCTTC. The resulting protein is CASSYSAITNYGYTF.